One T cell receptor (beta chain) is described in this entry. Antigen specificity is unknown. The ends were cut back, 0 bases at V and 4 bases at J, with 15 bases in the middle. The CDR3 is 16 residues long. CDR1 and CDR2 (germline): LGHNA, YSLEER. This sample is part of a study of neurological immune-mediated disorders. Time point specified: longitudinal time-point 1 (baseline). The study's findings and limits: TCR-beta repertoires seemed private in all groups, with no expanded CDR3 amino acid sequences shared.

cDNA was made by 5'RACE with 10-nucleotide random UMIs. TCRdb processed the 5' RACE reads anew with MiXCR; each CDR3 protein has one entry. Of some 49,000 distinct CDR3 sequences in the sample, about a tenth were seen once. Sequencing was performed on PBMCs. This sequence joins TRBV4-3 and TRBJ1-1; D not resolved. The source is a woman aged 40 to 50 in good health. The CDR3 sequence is CASSQDGRGLITEAFF. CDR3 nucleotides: TGCGCCAGCAGCCAAGACGGAAGAGGGTTAATCACTGAAGCTTTCTTT.